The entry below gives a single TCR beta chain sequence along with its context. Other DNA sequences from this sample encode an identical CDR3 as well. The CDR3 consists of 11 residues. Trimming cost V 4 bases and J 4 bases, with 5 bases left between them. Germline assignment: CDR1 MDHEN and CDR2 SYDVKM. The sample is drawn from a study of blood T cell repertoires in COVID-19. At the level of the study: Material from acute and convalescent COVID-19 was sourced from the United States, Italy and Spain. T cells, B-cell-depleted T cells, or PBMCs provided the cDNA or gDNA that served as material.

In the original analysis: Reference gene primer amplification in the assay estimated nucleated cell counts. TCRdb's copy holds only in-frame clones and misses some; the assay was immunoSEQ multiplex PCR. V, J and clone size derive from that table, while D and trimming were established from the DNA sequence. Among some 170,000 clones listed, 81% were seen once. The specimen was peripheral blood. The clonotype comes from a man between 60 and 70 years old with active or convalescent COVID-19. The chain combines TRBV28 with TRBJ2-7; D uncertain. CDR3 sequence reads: CASSSQYEQYF. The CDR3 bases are TGTGCCAGCAGTTCGCAGTACGAGCAGTACTTC.